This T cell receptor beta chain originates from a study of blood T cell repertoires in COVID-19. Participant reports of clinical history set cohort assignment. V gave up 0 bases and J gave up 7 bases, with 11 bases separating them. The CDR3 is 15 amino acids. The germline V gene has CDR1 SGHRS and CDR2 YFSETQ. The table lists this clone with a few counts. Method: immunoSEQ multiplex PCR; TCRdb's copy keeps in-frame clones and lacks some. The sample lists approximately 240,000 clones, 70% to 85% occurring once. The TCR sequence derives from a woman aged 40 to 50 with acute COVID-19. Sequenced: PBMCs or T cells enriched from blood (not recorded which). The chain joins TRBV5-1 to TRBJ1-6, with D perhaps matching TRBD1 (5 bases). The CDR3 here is CASSLVGADNSPLHF. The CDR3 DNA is TGCGCCAGCAGCTTGGTAGGGGCAGACAATTCACCCCTCCACTTT.